This T cell receptor (beta chain) was identified in a study of radiation and T cells in renal cell carcinoma. Study-level findings and limits: Baseline intratumoral clonotype presence is unknown without pretreatment biopsies. From baseline, blood top tumor clonotypes peaked at 2 weeks post-radiation.

This CDR3 is built from 16 residues. CDR1 and CDR2 (germline): LGHNA, YSLEER. With 0 bases clipped from V and 4 bases from J, the junction kept 5 bases outside the gene matches. On this clone: Antigen unknown.

Time point noted: baseline pretreatment blood. Specified treatment: 15 Gy SBRT to primary tumor, nephrectomy 4 weeks later. Serial blood draws occurred at baseline and 2 and 4 weeks post-SBRT. This renal cell carcinoma was of the clear cell type. Assay used: immunoSEQ multiplex PCR; TCRdb lists only in-frame clones, some missing. The table includes approximately 100,000 clones, 65% to 90% detected once. V gene TRBV4-3 combines with J gene TRBJ2-1; 8 bases match TRBD2. The sample here was blood, taken from a patient whose treatment included radiotherapy and nephrectomy. The receptor's source is a man aged 50-60 years with renal cell carcinoma. The DNA for the CDR3 is TGCGCCAGCAGCCAAGAAACGCCTAGCGGGTACAATGAGCAGTTCTTC. Encoded protein: CASSQETPSGYNEQFF.